This TCR beta chain derives from a study of cytomegalovirus exposure and HLA in healthy donors. Overall study results and limits: Serostatus for CMV was the only available immune exposure information. The Asian-associated ancestry cluster reportedly had fewer N-insertions than the approximately 670-donor mean in a later analysis.

The CDR3 is 15 amino acids. Germline values: CDR1 MNHEY, CDR2 SMNVEV (reference sequence). Trimming stripped 2 bases from V and 0 bases from J, with 11 bases between. Both 60 Vbeta primers and 13 Jbeta primers went into the PCR. Here immunoSEQ multiplex PCR was the method, and the copy in TCRdb shows in-frame clones only, minus some. Counted here are about 140,000 clones, over 70% occurring once; the ten biggest clones make up around 7%. A note on this clone: The antigen remains undetermined.

Sequencing input: PBMCs. The sequence came from a man between 25 and 39 years old in good health and CMV-seronegative. The chain recombines TRBV27 with TRBJ2-7, with a tentative D call TRBD2 (6 bases). CDR3 region: CASSLGAGSSYEQYF. CDR3 nucleotides: TGTGCCAGCAGTTTAGGGGCGGGGAGCTCCTACGAGCAGTACTTC.